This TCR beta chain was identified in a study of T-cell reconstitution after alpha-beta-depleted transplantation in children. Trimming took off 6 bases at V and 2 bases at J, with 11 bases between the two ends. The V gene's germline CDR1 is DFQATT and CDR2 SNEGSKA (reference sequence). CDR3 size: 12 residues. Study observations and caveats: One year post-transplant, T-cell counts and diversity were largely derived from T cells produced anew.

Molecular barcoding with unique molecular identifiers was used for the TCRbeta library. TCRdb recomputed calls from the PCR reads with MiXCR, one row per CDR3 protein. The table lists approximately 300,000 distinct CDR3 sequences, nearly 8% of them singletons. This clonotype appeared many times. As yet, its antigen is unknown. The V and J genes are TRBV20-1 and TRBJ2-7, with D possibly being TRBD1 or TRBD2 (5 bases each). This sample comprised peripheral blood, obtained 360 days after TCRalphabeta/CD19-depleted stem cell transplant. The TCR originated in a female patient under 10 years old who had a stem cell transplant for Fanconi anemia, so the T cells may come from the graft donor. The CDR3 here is CSAEARAYEQYF. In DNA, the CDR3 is TGCAGTGCGGAGGCCAGGGCCTACGAGCAGTACTTC.